This T cell receptor beta chain was obtained from a study of T cells in Graves' hyperthyroidism and ophthalmopathy. RNA transcripts gave rise to amplified TCR beta CDR3 regions. First-round RT-PCR with HTBI primers amplified the TCR CDR3 region. TCRdb processed the multiplex PCR reads anew with MiXCR; each CDR3 protein has one entry. The table includes about 500,000 distinct CDR3 sequences, 15% to 20% detected once. This clonotype was counted at least ten times. The V and J ends lost 7 bases and 4 bases respectively, with 16 bases between them. CDR3 length equals 15 residues. Germline V gives CDR1 MNHNS, CDR2 SASEGT.

The sequencing input was blood. V gene TRBV6-1 combines with J gene TRBJ2-2; D remains ambiguous. This receptor was obtained from a woman in her thirties with Graves' ophthalmopathy. The DNA for the CDR3 is TGTGCCAGCAAATCGTACCCCCCGGGCACCGGGGAGCTGTTTTTT. Translated: CASKSYPPGTGELFF.